The rows below give T cell receptor beta chains drawn from one sample of a study of blood T cell repertoires in COVID-19. Libraries were prepared by immunoSEQ multiplex PCR; TCRdb keeps only in-frame clonotypes and omits some of them. Here the sample spans some 100,000 clones, about 88% being singletons. Sequences were obtained from peripheral blood. These receptors were obtained from a woman aged 60-75 years with acute or convalescent COVID-19. Each CDR3 is given with its conserved first and last residue. The D gene is left open where the match is weak. Clone size is given for some rows only: seen once, a few or many times, or a class if the clone is expanded.

D	J	V	length	size	DNA	CDR3
.	TRBJ1-6	TRBV7-2	14	.	TGTGCCAGCAGCTTAGGCTCGGGTGATTCACCCCTCCACTTT	CASSLGSGDSPLHF
.	TRBJ1-3	TRBV7-9	17	.	TGTGCCAGCAGCTCTCCCCGAAGAGGATTCTCTGGAAACACCATATATTTT	CASSSPRRGFSGNTIYF
TRBD1	TRBJ1-3	TRBV7-2	15	few	TGTGCCAGCAGCGCTCACAGGGGCTCTGGAAACACCATATATTTT	CASSAHRGSGNTIYF
.	TRBJ1-5	TRBV5-5	14	.	TGTGCCAGCAGCCCGGGGGGTCGAAGGCAGCCCCAGCATTTT	CASSPGGRRQPQHF
TRBD1	TRBJ2-2	TRBV28	14	few	TGTGCCAGCGGGACAGGGCCGTACACCGGGGAGCTGTTTTTT	CASGTGPYTGELFF
.	TRBJ1-1	TRBV9	13	.	TGTGCCAGCAGCGTCCATGGGGGGACTGAAGCTTTCTTT	CASSVHGGTEAFF
.	TRBJ2-2	TRBV5-1	14	.	TGCGCCAGCAGCTTATACAGGGATACCGGGGAGCTGTTTTTT	CASSLYRDTGELFF
TRBD2	TRBJ2-5	TRBV7-3	16	.	TGTGCCAGCAGCTTACTTCCGGGGGGGCAACAAGAGACCCAGTACTTC	CASSLLPGGQQETQYF
.	TRBJ1-4	TRBV6-5	14	.	TGTGCCAGCGCCTCAGGGATAACTAATGAAAAACTGTTTTTT	CASASGITNEKLFF
TRBD1	TRBJ1-3	TRBV30	15	.	TGTGCCTGGAGTGCCACAGGGGGCTCTGGAAACACCATATATTTT	CAWSATGGSGNTIYF
.	TRBJ1-1	TRBV4-3	14	.	TGCGCCAGCAGCCAGGGGGCTGGGGACACTGAAGCTTTCTTT	CASSQGAGDTEAFF